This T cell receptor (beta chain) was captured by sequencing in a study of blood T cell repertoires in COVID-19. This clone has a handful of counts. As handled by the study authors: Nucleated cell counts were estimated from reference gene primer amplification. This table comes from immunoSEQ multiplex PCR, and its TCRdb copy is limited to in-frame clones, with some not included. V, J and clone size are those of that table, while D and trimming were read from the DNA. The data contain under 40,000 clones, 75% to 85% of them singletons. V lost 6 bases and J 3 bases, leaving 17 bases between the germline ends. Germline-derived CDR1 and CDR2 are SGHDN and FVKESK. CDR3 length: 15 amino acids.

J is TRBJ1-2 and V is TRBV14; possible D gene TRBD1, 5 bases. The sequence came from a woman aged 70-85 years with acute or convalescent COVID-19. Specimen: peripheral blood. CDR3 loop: CASRLSGGKDYGYTF. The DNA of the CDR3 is TGTGCCAGCAGGCTGAGTGGGGGGAAAGACTATGGCTACACCTTC. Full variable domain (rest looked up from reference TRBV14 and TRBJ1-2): EAGVTQFPSHSVIEKGQTVTLRCDPISGHDNLYWYRRVMGKEIKFLLHFVKESKQDESGMPNNRFLAERTGGTYSTLKVQPAELEDSGVYFCASRLSGGKDYGYTFGSGTRLTVV.